A selection of T cell receptor beta chains follows, all from one sample in a study of technical replicates of blood from a few donors. Sequenced by immunoSEQ multiplex PCR; TCRdb stores in-frame clones only, minus some. The sample includes about 59,000 clones, approximately 92% of them seen just once. The sequencing sample was made of PBMCs. The source of these receptors is a human donor in good health. Some clones in this sample may be carry-over from other donors' samples. Each CDR3 is given with its conserved first and last residue. Each record gives: clone size, V gene, J gene, D gene, CDR3 protein, CDR3 DNA. A D gene is named only where the DNA matches it firmly. Size is stated for part of the rows, as once, few or many counts, or as a class when the clone is expanded.

>.|TRBV7-9|TRBJ1-1|.
CASIPDRGRNTEAFF
TGTGCCAGCATCCCCGACCGGGGGAGGAACACTGAAGCTTTCTTT
>.|TRBV20-1|TRBJ2-5|.
CSANRAETQYF
TGCAGTGCCAACAGGGCGGAGACCCAGTACTTC
>.|TRBV4-3|TRBJ1-2|.
CASSQGRIPNYGYTF
TGCGCCAGCAGCCAGGGCCGGATACCTAACTATGGCTACACCTTC
>.|TRBV4-1|TRBJ2-6|.
CASSQDPGIGANVLTF
TGCGCCAGCAGCCAAGATCCGGGAATCGGGGCCAACGTCCTGACTTTC
>once|TRBV7-2|TRBJ2-6|.
CASSLQGPSGANVLTF
TGTGCCAGCAGCTTACAGGGCCCATCTGGGGCCAACGTCCTGACTTTC
>.|TRBV7-9|TRBJ2-5|.
CASSLALGAGETQYF
TGTGCCAGCAGCTTAGCGCTGGGGGCCGGCGAGACCCAGTACTTC
>.|TRBV25-1|TRBJ2-3|TRBD1
CASSGDRADTQYF
TGTGCCAGCAGTGGGGACAGGGCAGATACGCAGTATTTT
>.|TRBV5-1|TRBJ2-3|TRBD1
CASSRDRAGSTDTQYF
TGCGCCAGCAGCCGGGACAGGGCAGGAAGCACAGATACGCAGTATTTT
>.|TRBV9|TRBJ1-4|.
CASSAGGLGEKLFF
TGTGCCAGCAGCGCGGGGGGTCTAGGGGAAAAACTGTTTTTT
>.|TRBV14|TRBJ2-7|TRBD1
CASSLQLTGGHEQYF
TGTGCCAGCAGCCTTCAACTCACAGGGGGCCACGAGCAGTACTTC
>.|TRBV9|TRBJ1-3|.
CASSVGSKASGNTIYF
TGTGCCAGCAGCGTAGGTAGCAAAGCCTCCGGAAACACCATATATTTT
>.|TRBV7-2|TRBJ1-1|.
CASSLQVNTEAFF
TGTGCCAGCAGCCTACAGGTGAACACTGAAGCTTTCTTT
>.|TRBV13|TRBJ1-2|.
CASSVVGGEIYGYTF
TGTGCCAGCAGCGTAGTGGGGGGAGAAATTTATGGCTACACCTTC
>.|TRBV6-5|TRBJ2-3|TRBD2
CASSMGLAGAQYF
TGTGCCAGCAGTATGGGACTAGCGGGTGCGCAGTATTTT
>.|TRBV4-1|TRBJ2-5|TRBD1
CASSQDLGTGGLKTQYF
TGCGCCAGCAGCCAAGATCTAGGGACAGGGGGTTTGAAGACCCAGTACTTC
>.|TRBV5-1|TRBJ2-1|.
CASSPGLALGVEQFF
TGCGCCAGCAGCCCAGGGCTCGCGTTGGGTGTTGAGCAGTTCTTC
>.|TRBV7-2|TRBJ2-7|.
CASSLDGTPEYEQYF
TGTGCCAGCAGCTTGGACGGGACACCCGAATACGAGCAGTACTTC
>.|TRBV6-6|TRBJ1-6|TRBD1
CASSRAGTADNSPLHF
TGTGCCAGCAGCCGGGCCGGGACAGCTGATAATTCACCCCTCCACTTT
>.|TRBV6-5|TRBJ2-5|TRBD2
CASGASGHFQETQYF
TGTGCCAGCGGAGCTAGCGGGCATTTCCAAGAGACCCAGTACTTC
>.|TRBV27|TRBJ1-6|TRBD1
CASSLWAGGMAPLHF
TGTGCCAGCAGTTTATGGGCAGGGGGAATGGCACCCCTCCACTTT
>.|TRBV18|TRBJ2-2|.
CASSRQENTGELFF
TGTGCCAGCTCACGCCAGGAGAACACCGGGGAGCTGTTTTTT
>.|TRBV30|TRBJ2-7|.
CALQGTYEQYF
TGTGCCTTGCAGGGGACCTACGAGCAGTACTTC
>.|TRBV2|TRBJ2-7|.
CASSLSYEQYF
TGTGCCAGCAGCCTAAGCTACGAGCAGTACTTC
>.|TRBV9|TRBJ2-5|TRBD2
CASSVGGAGETQYF
TGTGCCAGCAGCGTCGGGGGGGCGGGAGAGACCCAGTACTTC
>.|TRBV7-2|TRBJ1-2|.
CASSLEVLGSYGYTF
TGTGCCAGCAGCTTAGAGGTCCTGGGCAGCTATGGCTACACCTTC
>.|TRBV4-2|TRBJ1-3|.
CASSQDSGGSGNTIYF
TGTGCCAGCAGCCAAGATAGTGGAGGGTCTGGAAACACCATATATTTT
>.|TRBV7-3|TRBJ2-1|TRBD1
CASSLYRGEQFF
TGTGCCAGCAGCTTATACAGGGGTGAGCAGTTCTTC
>.|TRBV9|TRBJ2-3|.
CASSFPGADTQYF
TGTGCCAGCAGCTTCCCAGGGGCAGATACGCAGTATTTT
>.|TRBV7-9|TRBJ2-1|.
CASSSDWRNEQFF
TGTGCCAGCAGCTCGGACTGGAGAAATGAGCAGTTCTTC
>.|TRBV1|TRBJ2-3|.
CTSSRVGIRDTQYF
TGCACCAGCAGCCGGGTCGGGATCCGAGATACGCAGTATTTT
>.|TRBV6-6|TRBJ1-2|TRBD1
CASSPRDRAAYGYTF
TGTGCCAGCAGTCCCCGGGACAGGGCGGCCTATGGCTACACCTTC
>.|TRBV5-4|TRBJ1-1|TRBD1
CASSYGQGRGKVMNTEAFF
TGTGCCAGCAGCTACGGACAGGGTAGGGGGAAAGTCATGAACACTGAAGCTTTCTTT
>.|TRBV7-8|TRBJ1-2|.
CASSDPWGGLEGYTF
TGTGCCAGCAGCGACCCGTGGGGAGGATTGGAGGGCTACACCTTC
>few|TRBV4-1|TRBJ1-1|.
CASSQDAVGALNTEAFF
TGCGCCAGCAGCCAAGATGCAGTAGGGGCGCTGAACACTGAAGCTTTCTTT
>.|TRBV30|TRBJ2-5|.
CAWSTDYPETQYF
TGTGCCTGGAGTACGGACTACCCAGAGACCCAGTACTTC
>.|TRBV7-2|TRBJ1-1|.
CASSPYTEAFF
TGTGCCAGCAGCCCCTACACTGAAGCTTTCTTT
>.|TRBV6-5|TRBJ2-1|.
CASSFSSGVNEQFF
TGTGCCAGCAGTTTTTCGTCCGGGGTCAATGAGCAGTTCTTC
>.|TRBV7-3|TRBJ2-7|.
CASSSGVDLEQYF
TGTGCCAGCAGCTCAGGGGTGGATCTCGAGCAGTACTTC
>.|TRBV23-1|TRBJ2-1|TRBD2
CASAGEKAGLFNEQFF
TGCGCCAGCGCTGGAGAGAAAGCGGGACTATTCAATGAGCAGTTCTTC
>few|TRBV30|TRBJ1-1|TRBD1
CAWNRGRTEAFF
TGTGCCTGGAACAGGGGGCGGACTGAAGCTTTCTTT
>.|TRBV7-9|TRBJ1-2|.
CASSATGYGYTF
TGTGCCAGCAGCGCTACGGGCTATGGCTACACCTTC
>once|TRBV28|TRBJ1-6|.
CASSSGRSPLHF
TGTGCCAGCAGTTCAGGGCGTTCACCCCTCCACTTT
>.|TRBV7-2|TRBJ1-2|.
CASTSNRQGNFFNYGYTF
TGTGCCAGCACCTCCAATCGGCAGGGGAATTTTTTTAACTATGGCTACACCTTC
>once|TRBV5-6|TRBJ2-2|.
CASSLWAANTGELFF
TGTGCCAGCAGCTTGTGGGCAGCGAACACCGGGGAGCTGTTTTTT
>once|TRBV4-1|TRBJ2-7|.
CASRRDWSSYEQYF
TGCGCCAGCAGACGCGACTGGAGCTCCTACGAGCAGTACTTC
>.|TRBV7-9|TRBJ1-1|.
CASQQDMNTEAFF
TGTGCCAGTCAACAGGACATGAACACTGAAGCTTTCTTT
>.|TRBV6-5|TRBJ1-1|.
CASSYSWDKNTEAFF
TGTGCCAGCAGTTACTCGTGGGACAAGAACACTGAAGCTTTCTTT